This T cell receptor beta chain appears in the sequencing data of a study of T cell clusters in autoimmune cytopenias. TRB was amplified from about 270 ng of peripheral blood genomic DNA per sample. Multiplex touch-down PCR amplified TRB using TRB-A and TRB-B pools in one tube. Reanalyzing the multiplex PCR reads, TCRdb keeps one entry per CDR3 protein, without DNA. The sample includes several thousand distinct CDR3 sequences. Germline-derived CDR1 and CDR2 are MDHEN and SYDVKM. This CDR3 has 15 amino acids. The same sample was also studied in work on T cell repertoires in aging, cancer and after chemotherapy.

The chain carries TRBV28 and TRBJ1-4; the D call of TRBD1 rests on TCRdb alone, since no DNA is present to check it. The sequenced material came from peripheral blood. The sequence derives from a human donor in good health. The CDR3: CASSTQGAANEKLFF.